Detailed here is one T cell receptor (beta chain). The CDR3 consists of 14 residues. CDR1 and CDR2 (germline): LGHDT, YNNKEL (reference sequence). V lost 4 bases, J lost 6 bases, and 16 bases lay in between. A J-beta primer mix and a sample-barcoded 5' primer were used in a second PCR of about 7 to 12 cycles. One entry per CDR3 protein, called by TCRdb with MiXCR from the 5' RACE reads. The data hold around 1,800,000 distinct CDR3 sequences, with about 39% observed a single time. The data were taken from a study of blood T cells in healthy people across ages. The receptor was derived from a human donor in good health. The rearrangement links TRBV3-1 to TRBJ2-7; possibly TRBD2 for D (6 bases). The sample consisted of blood. The CDR3 region has the DNA TGTGCCAGCAGCCCCGGGACTCCTTGGTCCGAGCAGTACTTC. Its translation is CASSPGTPWSEQYF.